Listed here are 4 T cell receptor beta chains from one sample, sequenced in a study of CD8+ T cells in alopecia areata (dated 2018 in TCRdb). Interpreted using the paper, the time point label stands for: about 25 weeks on oral tofacitinib. Read against the paper, the sample's treatment or condition label means: oral pan-JAK inhibitor, 5-10 mg twice daily. The library was obtained by the immunoSEQ multiplex PCR assay. To provide template for TCR sequencing, every sample had RNA extracted and reverse transcribed into cDNA. TCRdb obtained this table from immuneACCESS and retained in-frame rearrangements with V and J assigned. These tables miss some clones; where compared with another copy, unresolved V genes account for less than half of the shortfall, and the remainder is unexplained. This sample is represented by 150,000 to 200,000 clones; 60% of them were singletons. The ten top clones hold just over 1% of the sample.

Sample: CD4+ T cells sorted from blood, taken at week 24, from a patient treated with tofacitinib. These receptors came from a human donor with alopecia areata.

Remarks on this clone: This sample includes further DNA sequences coding for the same CDR3. The rearrangement uses TRBV30 and TRBJ1-1; D gene ambiguous. Per germline, CDR1 GTSNPN and CDR2 SVGIG (reference sequence). The CDR3 extends over 11 amino acids. The germline V and J ends were trimmed by 0 bases and 8 bases, with 7 bases remaining between them. The chain's CDR3 is CAWSVLGEAFF. Here the CDR3 DNA reads TGTGCCTGGAGTGTTTTAGGAGAAGCTTTCTTT.

The sample holds a few counts of this clone. This rearrangement joins TRBV29-1 to TRBJ1-2; 7 bases line up with TRBD1. CDR3 length equals 13 residues. In germline, CDR1 is SQVTM, CDR2 ANQGSEA. With V trimmed by 8 bases and J by 2 bases, 8 bases remained unmatched. The CDR3 here is CSTPRDRNYGYTF. CDR3 DNA: TGCAGCACCCCCAGGGACAGAAACTATGGCTACACCTTC.

The CDR3 region is CSVVRDRDSEAFF. CDR3 nucleotide sequence: TGCAGCGTGGTCCGGGACAGGGACTCTGAAGCTTTCTTT. The chain employs TRBV29-1 and TRBJ1-1, with 9 bases lining up with TRBD1. This CDR3 is 13 amino acids long. Germline trimming cut 6 bases from V and 6 bases from J; bases unmatched to any gene: 8. Germline CDR1 is SQVTM and CDR2 is ANQGSEA. Combining the CDR3 with reference TRBV29-1 and TRBJ1-1 gives the whole variable domain SAVISQKPSRDICQRGTSLTIQCQVDSQVTMMFWYRQQPGQSLTLIATANQGSEATYESGFVIDKFPISRPNLTFSTLTVSNMSPEDSSIYLCSVVRDRDSEAFFGQGTRLTVV.

This chain links TRBV27 with TRBJ2-5; 7 bases map to TRBD1. Trimming removed 6 bases from V and 3 bases from J; junction bases left unmatched: 13. Germline CDR1 reads MNHEY; CDR2 reads SMNVEV (reference sequence). This CDR3 spans 16 amino acids. The CDR3, as DNA: TGTGCCAGCAGCGTAATACCGGGACAGTTGAAAGAGACCCAGTACTTC. This codes for CASSVIPGQLKETQYF.